This T cell receptor beta chain originates from a study of shared clonotypes between healthy human individuals. Study results and limitations: Collection of samples was limited to blood; tissue repertoires likely differ. Naive subsets usually exceeded memory subsets in estimated richness.

CDR3 length: 11 amino acids. The ends were cut back, 2 bases at V and 5 bases at J, with 4 bases in the middle. Germline V gene lookup returns CDR1 MDHEN and CDR2 SYDVKM. With respect to this clone: Its antigen is not known. Other DNA sequences in the same sample also yield this CDR3.

Sequencing was performed with immunoSEQ multiplex PCR; in TCRdb, only in-frame clones are kept and a portion is missing. The table lists approximately 940,000 clones, over 75% of them singletons. The V and J genes are TRBV28 and TRBJ2-7; D is undetermined. This clonotype was sampled from a man aged 18-30 years in good health. Sequenced sample: memory CD4+ T cells sorted from blood. The sample's subset: CD45RA-negative fraction. CDR3 bases: TGTGCCAGCAGTTTACGAGACGAGCAGTACTTC. This translates into CASSLRDEQYF. Using reference TRBV28 and TRBJ2-7 for the parts outside the CDR3, the full variable domain is DVKVTQSSRYLVKRTGEKVFLECVQDMDHENMFWYRQDPGLGLRLIYFSYDVKMKEKGDIPEGYSVSREKKERFSLILESASTNQTSMYLCASSLRDEQYFGPGTRLTVT.